This TCR beta chain was captured by sequencing in a study of T-cell reconstitution after alpha-beta-depleted transplantation in children (dated by TCRdb to 2015 to 2016). Looking at the study overall: T-cell immune reconstitution after TCRalphabeta/CD19-depleted allogeneic hematopoietic cell transplantation in children was quantitatively tracked in the study by means of TCR repertoire profiling. The research as a whole found: Hyperexpanded clone frequencies declined over subsequent months; after one year, T-cell counts and TCRbeta diversity were mostly attributed to newly produced T cells. The apparently early alphabetaT-cell count recovery about two months after transplant was reportedly dependent on only several hundred rapidly expanded clones derived from non-depleted graft cells. In some patients, the high TCRbeta diversity seen at day 60 was put down to recipient T cells and intrathymic progenitors that had survived conditioning.

From V the trimming removes 4 bases and from J it removes 8 bases, while the gene matches leave 13 bases of the junction unaccounted for. From the cysteine up to the phenylalanine, the CDR3 has a length of 18 residues. This entry keeps only the CDR3 DNA: 54 bases, framed from base 1. As encoded in the germline V gene, CDR1 is SGHVS while CDR2 is FQNEAQ. The library was produced with PCR. The sequencer listed for this sample is Illumina HiSeq 2500. TCR library preparation used molecular barcoding, with unique molecular identifiers applied to normalize quantification of the TCRbeta repertoire. TCRdb passed the public sequencing reads through fastp at Q25 and MiXCR, retaining productive beta sequences. Each entry merges the rows of one CDR3 protein and shows their most common DNA and genes. This sample holds around 270,000 distinct CDR3 sequences; 6.5% to 9% were observed only once. The ten most abundant clones make up approximately 9.6% of the sample.

The meaning of the sample's treatment or condition label: allogeneic hematopoietic cell transplantation with graft depleted of TCRalphabeta T cells and CD19 B cells. Transplant recipients were children who received TCRalphabeta/CD19-depleted allogeneic hematopoietic cell grafts. On this clonotype itself: The clone's antigen remains unknown. No much larger clone is present one base from it, and per-base qualities are unavailable.

The sequence joins TRBV7-8 to TRBJ2-1; 14 middle bases align to TRBD2. The material was peripheral blood, obtained 360 days after TCRalphabeta/CD19-depleted stem cell transplant. This clonotype was obtained from a female patient between 2 and 15 years old who had a stem cell transplant for Fanconi anemia, so the T cells may come from the graft donor. For the CDR3, the sequence is CASSSGLAGGYHAYEQFF. The DNA sequence is as follows: TGTGCCAGCAGCTCAGGACTAGCGGGGGGATACCATGCCTATGAGCAGTTCTTC.